These 31 T cell receptor beta chains originate from one sample sequenced in a study of CXCR3-negative and CXCR3-positive naive CD8 T cells. Notes on the study in general: Researchers report that CXCR3-positive naive cells carry more hydrophobic TRB CDR3s than CXCR3-negative naive cells.

These receptors are not linked to any known antigen. The libraries of TRB cDNA were prepared using 5' RACE with UMI labels. TCRdb reanalyzed the 5' RACE reads, giving one entry per CDR3 protein sequence and no DNA. This listing includes 85,000 to 90,000 distinct CDR3 sequences. The sample comprised naive CXCR3+ CD8+ T cells from blood. The subset is: CD45RO-CCR7+CD27+CD95- naive CD8+ T cells expressing CXCR3 (TNR3+). The receptors were gathered from a human donor in good health. Some clones in this sample may be carry-over from other donors' samples.

The chain combines TRBV6-1 with TRBJ2-1; as DNA is missing, the TRBD1 call by TCRdb cannot be tested. The CDR3 covers 16 residues. Germline CDR1 is MNHNS and CDR2 is SASEGT. CDR3 residues: CAGSEYAGTGGNEQFF.

The CDR3 reads CASSDLGGLGTGELFF. V usage is TRBV25-1 and J usage is TRBJ2-2; as DNA is missing, the TRBD1 call by TCRdb cannot be tested. The V gene's germline CDR1 is MGHDK and CDR2 SYGVNS. The CDR3 contains 16 residues.

The chain couples TRBV2 to TRBJ2-1. Per the germline V gene, CDR1 is SNHLY and CDR2 is FYNNEI. The CDR3 is 15 residues long. The CDR3 protein is CASTDKRGSYNEQFF. Full variable domain (missing parts from reference TRBV2 and TRBJ2-1): EPEVTQTPSHQVTQMGQEVILRCVPISNHLYFYWYRQILGQKVEFLVSFYNNEISEKSEIFDDQFSVERPDGSNFTLKIRSTKLEDSAMYFCASTDKRGSYNEQFFGPGTRLTVL.

The chain couples TRBV5-1 to TRBJ1-1; TCRdb returns TRBD1, unconfirmable since there is no DNA. Germline V gives CDR1 SGHRS, CDR2 YFSETQ. CDR3 length equals 14 residues. CDR3 in amino acids: CASSYGQGATEAFF.

The rearrangement joins TRBV7-2 to TRBJ2-2. The CDR3 has 14 amino acids. The V gene's germline CDR1 is SGHTA and CDR2 FQGNSA. The chain's CDR3 is CASSLGSVTGELFF.

The rearrangement uses TRBV24-1 and TRBJ2-2. CDR3 size: 16 residues. Germline V gives CDR1 KGHDR, CDR2 SFDVKD. The CDR3: CATSDATRPFTGELFF.

The chain's CDR3 is CASSYSRRQNEKLFF. The chain has TRBV6-5 and TRBJ1-4. This CDR3 is 15 amino acids long. Germline assignment: CDR1 MNHEY and CDR2 SVGAGI.

This chain uses TRBV2 with TRBJ2-2; TCRdb indicates TRBD1, and absent DNA this call remains unverified. From germline, CDR1 is SNHLY and CDR2 FYNNEI. The CDR3 runs 16 residues. This chain's CDR3 is CASSDPGLADTGELFF.

V is TRBV4-3 and J is TRBJ2-7; absent DNA, TCRdb's TRBD1 call cannot be checked. This CDR3 is 15 amino acids long. Germline-derived CDR1 and CDR2 are LGHNA and YSLEER. The CDR3 is CASSQEEGVAYEQYF.

The CDR3 loop is CASSLDSGTGSQPQHF. The chain has TRBV7-6 and TRBJ1-5; without DNA, the TCRdb call of TRBD1 cannot be checked. This CDR3 spans 16 amino acids. The germline CDR1 and CDR2 sequences are SGHVS and FNYEAQ.

The chain links TRBV9 to TRBJ2-1; the TRBD1 assignment by TCRdb is unverifiable without DNA. CDR1 is SGDLS, CDR2 YYNGEE, per germline. The CDR3 has 16 residues. CDR3: CASSATGTDPYNEQFF.

The J gene is TRBJ2-5, the V gene TRBV21-1. TRBV21-1 is noted as a pseudogene. The CDR3 is made up of 13 amino acids. The chain's CDR3 is CASSTTDQETQYF.

The chain links TRBV7-6 to TRBJ2-7; TCRdb designates TRBD2, a call that cannot be tested without DNA. The CDR3 spans 14 residues. CDR1 and CDR2 (germline): SGHVS, FNYEAQ. The CDR3 sequence: CASSRRGESYEQYF.

This chain connects TRBV28 to TRBJ2-1; TCRdb returns TRBD2, unconfirmable since there is no DNA. Germline values: CDR1 MDHEN, CDR2 SYDVKM. This CDR3 is built from 17 residues. The CDR3 spells CASSFPSRDYSYNEQFF.

The gene calls are TRBV5-1 and TRBJ2-1; TCRdb selects TRBD2, and the lack of DNA leaves this call unchecked. The CDR3 runs 13 residues. CDR1 and CDR2 from the germline V gene are SGHRS and YFSETQ. The CDR3 sequence: CASSAYREIEQFF.

The chain is built from TRBV29-1 and TRBJ2-7; the D gene TCRdb calls, TRBD1, cannot be checked with no DNA. Germline CDR1 and CDR2: SQVTM and ANQGSEA. The CDR3 covers 13 residues. The CDR3 is CSVRLQGNYEQYF.

By frequency, this clonotype registers medium-sized. The rearrangement joins TRBV5-1 to TRBJ2-7. CDR3 length: 11 residues. Germline-derived CDR1 and CDR2 are SGHRS and YFSETQ. CDR3 sequence reads: CASSSSYEQYF.

The chain recombines TRBV7-9 with TRBJ2-5; TCRdb names TRBD2, which stays unverified in the absence of DNA. The germline CDR1 and CDR2 sequences are SEHNR and FQNEAQ (reference sequence). The CDR3 is 17 residues long. CDR3 residues: CASSFEHRTARQETQYF. Filled out from reference TRBV7-9 and TRBJ2-5, the complete variable domain reads DTGVSQNPRHKITKRGQNVTFRCDPISEHNRLYWYRQTLGQGPEFLTYFQNEAQLEKSRLLSDRFSAERPKGSFSTLEIQRTEQGDSAMYLCASSFEHRTARQETQYFGPGTRLLVL.

V gene TRBV12-3 or TRBV12-4 combines with J gene TRBJ1-4; TCRdb indicates TRBD1, and absent DNA this call remains unverified. The CDR3 has 16 residues. CDR3: CASSSWDTPTNEKLFF.

The chain combines TRBV13 with TRBJ1-1. The CDR3 has 16 residues. Germline CDR1 is PRHDT and CDR2 is FYEKMQ (reference sequence). The CDR3 reads CASSSTDSGRGTEAFF.

The V gene is TRBV4-1, the J gene TRBJ1-1. This CDR3 is 15 amino acids long. Germline lookup yields CDR1 MGHRA and CDR2 YSYEKL. CDR3 sequence reads: CASSQEWEQNTEAFF.

This chain connects TRBV15 to TRBJ2-5; TCRdb selects TRBD1, and the lack of DNA leaves this call unchecked. Germline CDR1 and CDR2: LNHNV and YYDKDF (reference sequence). The CDR3 sequence is 17 residues long. CDR3 loop: CATRPDRGFDAVETQYF.

The V and J genes are TRBV29-1 and TRBJ2-7. CDR1 and CDR2 from the germline V gene are SQVTM and ANQGSEA. There are 12 residues in the CDR3. The CDR3 is CSVEDPTYEQYF.

The V gene is TRBV29-1, the J gene TRBJ2-1; TCRdb's D call of TRBD2 is untestable without DNA. CDR3 size: 14 residues. Germline V lookup: CDR1 SQVTM, CDR2 ANQGSEA. CDR3 loop: CSVEDGALGLEQFF.

The V and J genes are TRBV28 and TRBJ2-3; TCRdb designates TRBD1, a call that cannot be tested without DNA. This CDR3 contains 14 residues. From germline, CDR1 is MDHEN and CDR2 SYDVKM. CDR3 sequence reads: CASRSAGGTDTQYF. Supplemented by reference TRBV28 and TRBJ2-3, the full variable domain reads DVKVTQSSRYLVKRTGEKVFLECVQDMDHENMFWYRQDPGLGLRLIYFSYDVKMKEKGDIPEGYSVSREKKERFSLILESASTNQTSMYLCASRSAGGTDTQYFGPGTRLTVL.

CDR3: CASSFPQGRETQYF. This rearrangement joins TRBV5-5 to TRBJ2-5; TCRdb's assignment of TRBD1 cannot be checked, as there is no DNA. CDR3 size: 14 residues. From germline, CDR1 is SGHKS and CDR2 YYEKEE (reference sequence).

The chain combines TRBV29-1 with TRBJ2-7; the TCRdb call, TRBD2, lacks DNA for checking. Germline loops: CDR1 SQVTM, CDR2 ANQGSEA. The length of the CDR3 is 12 residues. The chain's CDR3 is CSVQRGGYEQYF.

The chain is built from TRBV7-3 and TRBJ2-3; TCRdb returns TRBD1, unconfirmable since there is no DNA. CDR1 and CDR2 (germline): SGHTA, FQGTGA. The CDR3 has 16 residues. The CDR3 sequence is CASSLIGGVVTDTQYF.

The chain recombines TRBV4-3 with TRBJ2-1; TCRdb picks TRBD1, but there is no DNA to check that call. In germline, CDR1 is LGHNA, CDR2 YSLEER. The CDR3 spans 14 residues. CDR3 sequence reads: CASSQEGGPNEQFF.

The chain links TRBV27 to TRBJ1-2. The CDR3 spans 13 residues. Germline CDR1 and CDR2: MNHEY and SMNVEV (reference sequence). CDR3 amino acids: CASWNRDNYGYTF.

The chain has TRBV24-1 and TRBJ1-5; there is no DNA to check the TCRdb D call of TRBD1. The V gene's germline CDR1 is KGHDR and CDR2 SFDVKD. This CDR3 contains 15 residues. The CDR3 is CATGGGGGMNQPQHF.